Shown below are 6 T cell receptor beta chains from a single sample sequenced in a study of control samples from healthy donors and cancer patients. The method was immunoSEQ multiplex PCR; TCRdb's version includes in-frame clones alone and lacks a portion of them. The profile shows around 19,000 clones, 84% of them singletons. Material: PBMCs. The receptors were sampled from a woman between 65 and 79 years old with lung cancer.

The chain couples TRBV7-2 to TRBJ2-3; D unresolved. Germline V CDR1 and CDR2: SGHTA, FQGNSA. V gave up 1 base and J gave up 0 bases, with 8 bases separating them. The CDR3 contains 15 residues. CDR3 protein: CASSLDWASTDTQYF. As DNA, the CDR3 is TGTGCCAGCAGCTTAGATTGGGCTAGCACAGATACGCAGTATTTT. Using reference TRBV7-2 and TRBJ2-3 for the parts outside the CDR3, the full variable domain is GAGVSQSPSNKVTEKGKDVELRCDPISGHTALYWYRQSLGQGLEFLIYFQGNSAPDKSGLPSDRFSAERTGGSVSTLTIQRTQQEDSAVYLCASSLDWASTDTQYFGPGTRLTVL.

The V gene is TRBV3-1 (or the pseudogene TRBV3-2), the J gene TRBJ1-2, with a weak D call TRBD1 (6 bases). Germline V gives CDR1 LGHDT, CDR2 YNNKEL (reference sequence). The CDR3 has 14 residues. V dropped 3 bases and J dropped 4 bases, with 12 bases sitting between them. CDR3 nucleotides: TGTGCCAGCAGCCACCAGGGACAAAGCTATGGCTACACCTTC. This translates into CASSHQGQSYGYTF.

The chain combines TRBV5-1 with TRBJ2-3; the match to TRBD1 covers 7 bases. Germline loops: CDR1 SGHRS, CDR2 YFSETQ. V was pared by 4 bases and J by 6 bases, with 8 bases of the junction left unmatched. CDR3 length: 14 amino acids. The CDR3 DNA follows: TGCGCCAGCAGCCCCGGACAGGCCCAGGATACGCAGTATTTT. Translated: CASSPGQAQDTQYF.

The chain couples TRBV7-6 to TRBJ1-4, with D uncertain. Germline lookup yields CDR1 SGHVS and CDR2 FNYEAQ. The CDR3 spans 15 residues. V dropped 4 bases and J dropped 0 bases, with 9 bases sitting between them. As DNA, the CDR3 is TGTGCCAGCAGCTCGCAGCTAGCAACTAATGAAAAACTGTTTTTT. It codes for CASSSQLATNEKLFF.

The chain employs TRBV14 and TRBJ2-1; D unresolved. CDR3 length: 12 amino acids. V lost 2 bases to trimming and J lost 9 bases, with 8 bases between them. Germline lookup yields CDR1 SGHDN and CDR2 FVKESK. The CDR3 DNA sequence: TGTGCCAGCAGCCAAAGTTCCGGTGAGCAGTTCTTC. Amino acid sequence: CASSQSSGEQFF.

This clone came up once. The chain recombines TRBV28 with TRBJ2-7; D is unclear. Trimming shortened V by 4 bases and J by 3 bases, and 7 bases separated the two germline ends. CDR1 is MDHEN and CDR2 is SYDVKM in the germline V gene. The CDR3 consists of 12 residues. The CDR3 coding sequence is TGTGCCAGCAGTTCCACTCGCTACGAGCAGTACTTC. Residues: CASSSTRYEQYF.